The clone carrying this T cell receptor (beta chain) is categorized as medium-sized. Clones were read by immunoSEQ multiplex PCR, and TCRdb kept only the in-frame ones, dropping some. The sample carries over 45,000 clones, roughly nine tenths recorded once. These data belong to a study of technical replicates of blood from several donors. J was trimmed by 3 bases and V by 3 bases; bases with no gene match: 3. CDR1 and CDR2 (germline): MRHNA, SNTAGT. The CDR3 spans 15 residues. The V gene is TRBV6-4, the J gene TRBJ2-2; 8 bases map to TRBD2. The sample taken for sequencing was PBMCs. This sequence was found in a human donor in good health. Some clones in this sample may be carry-over from other donors' samples. CDR3 protein: CASSEVAGHTGELFF. DNA of the CDR3: TGTGCCAGCAGTGAGGTAGCGGGACACACCGGGGAGCTGTTTTTT.